What follows is one T cell receptor (beta chain) and its context. With 6 bases clipped from V and 8 bases from J, the junction kept 6 bases outside the gene matches. The CDR3 is 13 residues long. Germline CDR1 reads MNHEY; CDR2 reads SVGAGI. The record originates from a study of blood T cell repertoires in COVID-19. TCRdb keeps only in-frame clones here, not all; method: immunoSEQ multiplex PCR. The table shows roughly 43,000 clones, with around 86% occurring only once. Enrollees, about 18 to 95 years old, lived in approximately 25 US areas. The recovered donors of Cohort 3 showed two negative PCRs, clearance, or symptom resolution.

This TCR derives from a woman aged 45-65 years who had recovered from COVID-19. The specimen was PBMCs or T cells enriched from blood (not recorded which). This chain links TRBV6-5 with TRBJ1-2; 10 bases match TRBD1. The CDR3 nucleotides are TGTGCCAGCAGACGACAGGGGGCGGGAGGCTACACCTTC. Its protein product is CASRRQGAGGYTF.